This T cell receptor (beta chain) came from a study of T cell responses to AZD1222 COVID-19 vaccine. The ends were cut back, 6 bases at V and 0 bases at J, with 10 bases in the middle. The CDR3 sequence is 14 residues long. Germline CDR1 MDHEN, CDR2 SYDVKM. Findings and caveats of the study: Spike-specific TCR breadth and depth rose after two AZD1222 doses. Most donors were white British, females outnumbered males, and clonal diversity was possibly underestimated. Dominant CD4 TCR responses targeted spike regions 160-218 and 743-854. Seropositive status at baseline applied to only 6 or 7 AZD1222 recipients.

With regard to this clone: Its matching antigen is unknown.

The repertoire was sequenced with immunoSEQ multiplex PCR; TCRdb's copy has only in-frame clones and lacks some. In the table there are roughly 130,000 clones, over 75% of which are singletons. The rearrangement uses TRBV28 and TRBJ2-3; D may match TRBD1 or TRBD2 (5 bases each). The TCR was taken from an adult in good health. The sequencing here drew on peripheral blood, taken on day 0 of AZD1222 vaccination. The CDR3 spells CASSRDGSTDTQYF. The CDR3 nucleotides read TGTGCCAGCAGCAGGGACGGTAGCACAGATACGCAGTATTTT.